This T cell receptor (beta chain) was captured by sequencing in a study of blood T cell repertoires in COVID-19 (TCRdb year 2020). Context from the whole study: Collaborator samples came from the United States, Italy and Spain and covered acute and convalescent phases of COVID-19. The material from the prospective study consisted of cDNA or gDNA derived from T cells, B-cell-depleted T cells, or PBMCs. Deeply sampled blood TCRbeta repertoires from subjects exposed to, actively infected with, or recovered from COVID-19 were included in the dataset. A freely available public database, intended as a resource for researchers studying the immune response to SARS-CoV-2, is where the repertoires were released. The samples were drawn from the first 160 participants of the ongoing ImmuneRACE study and from 1,200 or so subjects provided by 6 global collaborators. Nearly every sample came with metadata listing a de-identified subject ID, COVID-19 status, age in years and sex. Where available, HLA class I and class II types were taken from metadata supplied by the sample provider and were not determined by assay-based typing. Overall study results and their limits: The quantity of clinical and demographic metadata differed by source and by participant and was supplied without curation.

About this clone: The antigen it binds to is not known. No base qualities exist here, and no much larger clone lies one base off it.

Enrolling through a virtual design, the prospective study's participants ranged in age from roughly 18 to 100 years and lived across around 25 United States geographic areas. In the prospective study, participants were assigned to cohorts based on the clinical history participants reported in a screening survey and a study questionnaire. Mobile phlebotomists in the prospective study collected whole blood, serum and a nasopharyngeal or oropharyngeal swab from every participant. Over a 2-month period, participants in the prospective study had the option of providing additional blood draws and questionnaires. Blood samples from the prospective study were shipped frozen or at room temperature prior to DNA extraction. TCRbeta CDR3 regions were amplified from genomic DNA by means of the immunoSEQ Assay, a bias-controlled multiplex PCR. On the study's bioinformatics: The number of nucleated cells in each sample was estimated by amplification of reference gene primers within the assay. To quantify the absolute abundance of each unique TCRbeta CDR3 rearrangement, sequence reads were collapsed and filtered. For each sample, productive Simpson clonality was calculated as the square root of Simpson's diversity index across productive rearrangements. The table was pulled from immuneACCESS by TCRdb, which kept in-frame rearrangements only. Such tables lose some clones; where checked, under half of the loss comes from unresolved V genes, and the rest has no known cause. V and J calls plus clone size are reproduced from that table; the DNA served to infer D and trimming. This sample gives 150,000 to 200,000 clones in total; around 76% of them show up just once. The leading ten clones occupy roughly 17% of the sample.

The clonotype was recovered from a woman between 45 and 65 years old with acute COVID-19. The specimen was PBMCs or T cells enriched from blood (not recorded which).

The DNA sequence is given as TGTGCCAGCAGTTCCGCCCCGGGACTAGCGGGTAATGAGCAGTACGTC. The translation is CASSSAPGLAGNEQYV. Rearrangement joined TRBV27 to TRBJ2-7; 12 junctional bases match TRBD2. From the cysteine up to the valine, the CDR3 has a length of 16 residues. Left in the record is the CDR3 DNA by itself, 48 bases read in frame from the first base. Trimming removed 4 bases from V and 7 bases from J; the gene matches leave 11 bases unexplained. For CDR1 and CDR2, the germline V gene (reference sequence) lists MNHEY and SMNVEV.